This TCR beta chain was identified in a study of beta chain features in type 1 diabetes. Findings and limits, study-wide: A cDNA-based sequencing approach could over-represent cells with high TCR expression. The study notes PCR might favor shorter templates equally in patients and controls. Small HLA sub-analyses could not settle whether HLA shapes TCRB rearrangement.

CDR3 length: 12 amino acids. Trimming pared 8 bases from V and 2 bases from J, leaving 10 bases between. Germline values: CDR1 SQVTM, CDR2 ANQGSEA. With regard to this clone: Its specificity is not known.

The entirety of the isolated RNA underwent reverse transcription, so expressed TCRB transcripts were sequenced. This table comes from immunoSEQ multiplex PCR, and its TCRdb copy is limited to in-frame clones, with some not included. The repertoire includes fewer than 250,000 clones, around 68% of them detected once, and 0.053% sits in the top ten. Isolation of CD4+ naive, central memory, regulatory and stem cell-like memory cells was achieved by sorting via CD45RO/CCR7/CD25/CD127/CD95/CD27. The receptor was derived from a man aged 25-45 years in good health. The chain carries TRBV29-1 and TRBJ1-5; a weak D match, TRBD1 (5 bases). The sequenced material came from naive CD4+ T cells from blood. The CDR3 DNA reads TGCAGCCTTACAGGCTGCAATCAGCCCCAGCATTTT. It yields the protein CSLTGCNQPQHF.